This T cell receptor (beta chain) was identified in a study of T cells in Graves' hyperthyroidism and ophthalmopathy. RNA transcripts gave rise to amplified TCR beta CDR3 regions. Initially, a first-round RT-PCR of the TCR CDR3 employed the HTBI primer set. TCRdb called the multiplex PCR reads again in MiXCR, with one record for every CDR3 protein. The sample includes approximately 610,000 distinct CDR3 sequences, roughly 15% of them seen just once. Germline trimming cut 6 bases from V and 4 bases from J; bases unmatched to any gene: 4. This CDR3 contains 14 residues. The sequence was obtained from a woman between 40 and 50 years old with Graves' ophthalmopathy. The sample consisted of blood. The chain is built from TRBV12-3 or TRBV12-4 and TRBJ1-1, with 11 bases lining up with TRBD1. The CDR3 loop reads CASRGTGGATEAFF. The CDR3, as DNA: TGTGCCAGCAGGGGGACAGGGGGGGCCACTGAAGCTTTCTTT.